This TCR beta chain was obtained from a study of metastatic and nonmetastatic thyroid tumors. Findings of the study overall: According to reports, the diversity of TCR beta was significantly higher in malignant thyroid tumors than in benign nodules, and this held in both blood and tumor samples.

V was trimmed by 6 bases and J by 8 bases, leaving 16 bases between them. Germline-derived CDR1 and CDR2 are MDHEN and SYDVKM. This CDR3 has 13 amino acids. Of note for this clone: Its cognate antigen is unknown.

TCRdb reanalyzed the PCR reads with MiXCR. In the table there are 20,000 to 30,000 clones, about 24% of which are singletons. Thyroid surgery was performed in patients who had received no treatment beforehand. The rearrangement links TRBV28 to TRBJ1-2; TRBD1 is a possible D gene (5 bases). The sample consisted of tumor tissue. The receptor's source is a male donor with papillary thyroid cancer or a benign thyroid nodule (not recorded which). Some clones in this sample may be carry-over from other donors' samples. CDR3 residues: CASSLLRDTGYTF. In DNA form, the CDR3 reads TGTGCCAGCAGCCTCCTCAGGGATACCGGCTACACCTTC.